This T cell receptor (beta chain) was obtained from a study of T-cell reconstitution after alpha-beta-depleted transplantation in children. A TCRbeta library incorporating unique molecular identifiers was prepared. TCRdb processed the PCR reads anew with MiXCR; each CDR3 protein has one entry. This table holds around 400,000 distinct CDR3 sequences, around 21% found once. This specimen consisted of PBMCs from the stem cell graft donor, obtained from the stem cell graft. This clonotype originated in a human donor who donated a stem cell graft to a child with acute myeloid leukemia.

The CDR3 region has the DNA TGTGCCAGCAGTTTACTAGGGACTAGCGGGATCGATGAGCAGTTCTTC. Its translation is CASSLLGTSGIDEQFF. The chain has TRBV27 and TRBJ2-1, with 13 bases matching TRBD2. V lost 2 bases, J lost 8 bases, and 6 bases stayed unmatched. Looked up from germline, CDR1 is MNHEY and CDR2 is SMNVEV (reference sequence). The CDR3 runs to 16 residues.